The 26 T cell receptor beta chains below all came from one sample that was sequenced in a study of OX40 agonist ivuxolimab in advanced cancers. Assay used: immunoSEQ multiplex PCR; TCRdb lists only in-frame clones, some missing. The repertoire holds some 70,000 clones, over 75% seen once, with around 8.2% in the top ten. The input for sequencing was CD4+ or CD8+ T cells sorted from blood, taken in a trial of the OX40 agonist ivuxolimab. The receptors come from an adult with an advanced solid tumor such as melanoma, head and neck, liver or kidney cancer.

CDR3 in amino acids: CASSSRGGVEETQYF. The CDR3 DNA reads TGTGCCAGCAGTTCCCGTGGGGGGGTGGAAGAGACCCAGTACTTC. The chain employs TRBV7-2 and TRBJ2-5; 7 nucleotides match TRBD2. The trim removed 6 bases at V and 3 bases at J, leaving 10 bases unmatched. Germline CDR1 reads SGHTA; CDR2 reads FQGNSA. The CDR3 contains 15 residues. The complete variable domain, with remaining parts taken from reference TRBV7-2 and TRBJ2-5, reads GAGVSQSPSNKVTEKGKDVELRCDPISGHTALYWYRQSLGQGLEFLIYFQGNSAPDKSGLPSDRFSAERTGGSVSTLTIQRTQQEDSAVYLCASSSRGGVEETQYFGPGTRLLVL.

Regarding this clone: One junction end disagrees with the germline gene, perhaps due to a read error. V is TRBV2 and J is TRBJ2-1, with TRBD2 identical over 14 bases. The CDR3 has 17 residues. Germline-derived CDR1 and CDR2 are SNHLY and FYNNEI. The CDR3: CASSEDIGLAGGNEQFF. The CDR3 DNA reads TGTGCCAGCAGCGAAGATATCGGACTAGCGGGAGGCAATGAGCAGTTCTTC.

The rearrangement joins TRBV28 to TRBJ2-2, with no clear D. V dropped 6 bases and J dropped 6 bases, with 11 bases sitting between them. The CDR3 is 13 residues long. Germline V lookup: CDR1 MDHEN, CDR2 SYDVKM. CDR3 in DNA: TGTGCCAGCAGCTTTCGCCCTCCCGGGGAGCTGTTTTTT. Amino acids: CASSFRPPGELFF.

The rearrangement uses TRBV5-1 and TRBJ2-2; D may be TRBD2 (6 bases). This CDR3 spans 15 amino acids. CDR1 is SGHRS, CDR2 YFSETQ, per germline. The V and J ends lost 5 bases and 3 bases respectively, with 14 bases between them. CDR3 sequence reads: CASRSGTGDTGELFF. CDR3 DNA: TGCGCCAGCAGGTCCGGGACGGGAGACACCGGGGAGCTGTTTTTT.

This clone has only a few counts. The chain employs TRBV5-6 and TRBJ2-7, with 8 bases that match TRBD1. The CDR3 consists of 11 residues. Germline V lookup: CDR1 SGHDT, CDR2 YYEEEE. J lost 9 bases, V lost 5 bases, and 4 bases had no gene match. CDR3 sequence: CASRGGTGQYV. CDR3 nucleotides: TGTGCCAGCAGGGGCGGGACAGGGCAGTACGTC.

The chain uses TRBV5-5 and TRBJ2-5, with D hard to call. Trimming shortened V by 0 bases and J by 5 bases, and 8 bases separated the two germline ends. Germline assignment: CDR1 SGHKS and CDR2 YYEKEE (reference sequence). The CDR3 spans 13 residues. This chain's CDR3 is CASSLEIPETQYF. The CDR3 DNA sequence: TGTGCCAGCAGCTTGGAAATACCGGAGACCCAGTACTTC.

The rearrangement uses TRBV6-4 and TRBJ2-7; D is tentatively TRBD1 or TRBD2 (6 bases each). CDR1 MRHNA and CDR2 SNTAGT come from the germline V gene. CDR3 length: 12 amino acids. The V and J ends lost 4 bases and 4 bases respectively, with 8 bases between them. CDR3 amino acids: CASSGGAYEQYV. The CDR3, as DNA: TGTGCCAGCAGTGGGGGGGCTTACGAGCAGTACGTC.

A few counts support this clone. V usage is TRBV6-5 and J usage is TRBJ2-5; D is undetermined. CDR1 MNHEY and CDR2 SVGAGI come from the germline V gene. V lost 0 bases, J lost 2 bases, and 13 bases lay in between. The length of the CDR3 is 16 residues. Written as DNA, the CDR3 is TGTGCCAGCAGTTACTCGCCACAGATAGTACAAGAGACCCAGTACTTC. It yields the protein CASSYSPQIVQETQYF.

This clone appeared a few times. Different DNA sequences within this sample yield the same CDR3. The J gene is TRBJ1-2, the V gene TRBV9; D may be TRBD1 (5 bases). Germline V gene lookup returns CDR1 SGDLS and CDR2 YYNGEE. Trimming cost V 4 bases and J 2 bases, with 12 bases left between them. The CDR3 sequence is 14 residues long. This chain's CDR3 is CASSLTGLNYGYTF. CDR3 coding DNA: TGTGCCAGCAGCCTCACGGGGCTAAACTATGGCTACACCTTC.

This clone showed up just a few times. This chain connects TRBV5-4 to TRBJ1-1, with TRBD1 identical over 7 bases. This CDR3 region has 14 residues. Germline V gene lookup returns CDR1 SGHNT and CDR2 YYREEE (reference sequence). V gave up 4 bases and J gave up 1 base; unmatched junction bases: 4. CDR3 coding DNA: TGTGCCAGCAGCGGGTGGACAGGGAACACTGAAGCTTTCTTT. The encoded protein is CASSGWTGNTEAFF. Full variable domain (rest looked up from reference TRBV5-4 and TRBJ1-1): ETGVTQSPTHLIKTRGQQVTLRCSSQSGHNTVSWYQQALGQGPQFIFQYYREEENGRGNFPPRFSGLQFPNYSSELNVNALELDDSALYLCASSGWTGNTEAFFGQGTRLTVV.

This clone was seen just once. The chain carries TRBV7-3 and TRBJ2-3; perhaps TRBD2 as D (6 bases). The CDR3 is 15 residues long. V gave up 0 bases and J gave up 1 base, with 8 bases separating them. The germline V gene encodes CDR1 SGHTA and CDR2 FQGTGA. CDR3 protein: CASSLTPGGTDTQYF. The CDR3 DNA sequence: TGTGCCAGCAGCTTAACGCCGGGGGGCACAGATACGCAGTATTTT.

This chain connects TRBV4-1 to TRBJ2-5; a possible D gene is TRBD1 (6 bases). The germline gives CDR1 MGHRA, CDR2 YSYEKL. This CDR3 contains 14 residues. V lost 1 base and J 5 bases, leaving 11 bases between the germline ends. CDR3: CASSQVQGRETQYF. In DNA form, the CDR3 reads TGCGCCAGCAGCCAAGTCCAGGGGCGGGAGACCCAGTACTTC.

This clone was counted once. The chain is built from TRBV27 and TRBJ1-2; D might be TRBD1 (5 bases). V lost 6 bases, J lost 10 bases, and 21 bases lay in between. Looked up from germline, CDR1 is MNHEY and CDR2 is SMNVEV (reference sequence). The length of the CDR3 is 14 residues. The CDR3 DNA reads as TGTGCCAGCAGCCCAATCAGGGAAAGCATCGACTACACCTTC. Amino acid sequence: CASSPIRESIDYTF.

V and J are TRBV5-1 and TRBJ1-5; maybe TRBD1 (5 bases). Trimming took 0 bases from V and 2 from J, leaving 9 bases between them. Germline CDR1 and CDR2: SGHRS and YFSETQ. The CDR3 loop spans 15 amino acids. The CDR3 protein is CASSLGGFGNQPQHF. CDR3 in DNA: TGCGCCAGCAGCTTGGGGGGGTTCGGCAATCAGCCCCAGCATTTT.

The V gene is TRBV28, the J gene TRBJ2-2, with 9 bases aligning to TRBD1. Per the germline V gene, CDR1 is MDHEN and CDR2 is SYDVKM. V gave up 4 bases and J gave up 4 bases; unmatched junction bases: 10. The CDR3 sequence is 17 residues long. In nucleotides, the CDR3 is TGTGCCAGCAGTTATAGGGTGGGGACAGGGACCACCGGGGAGCTGTTTTTT. It encodes CASSYRVGTGTTGELFF.

The CDR3 coding sequence is TGTGCCAGCAGCGTAGGAGGGGCTCGGGGAAACACCATATATTTT. Encoded protein: CASSVGGARGNTIYF. The chain employs TRBV9 and TRBJ1-3; a possible D gene is TRBD1 (5 bases). The V end lost 0 bases, the J end lost 4 bases, and 11 bases lay between the germline ends. The CDR3 is 15 residues long. CDR1 and CDR2 (germline): SGDLS, YYNGEE.

The rearrangement joins TRBV15 to TRBJ2-5; TRBD1 matches 8 bases. V dropped 5 bases and J dropped 2; count of bases not matched to a gene: 4. This CDR3 has 14 amino acids. Per germline, CDR1 LNHNV and CDR2 YYDKDF (reference sequence). The CDR3 is CATSENRGQETQYF. The CDR3 nucleotides read TGTGCCACCAGCGAAAACAGGGGGCAAGAGACCCAGTACTTC. Together with reference TRBV15 and TRBJ2-5, the CDR3 gives the full variable domain: DAMVIQNPRYQVTQFGKPVTLSCSQTLNHNVMYWYQQKSSQAPKLLFHYYDKDFNNEADTPDNFQSRRPNTSFCFLDIRSPGLGDTAMYLCATSENRGQETQYFGPGTRLLVL.

This sequence joins TRBV6-1 and TRBJ1-5; a weak D match, TRBD1 (6 bases). The V and J ends lost 4 bases and 0 bases respectively, with 19 bases between them. Germline CDR1 is MNHNS and CDR2 is SASEGT. The CDR3 has 18 residues. The CDR3 is CASSGNRAWVDSNQPQHF. The DNA of the CDR3 is TGTGCCAGCAGTGGAAACAGGGCTTGGGTTGATAGCAATCAGCCCCAGCATTTT.

The J gene is TRBJ2-7, the V gene TRBV28; a possible D gene is TRBD2 (5 bases). Germline CDR1 MDHEN, CDR2 SYDVKM. V was pared by 6 bases and J by 0 bases, with 15 bases between. CDR3 length equals 15 residues. For the CDR3, the DNA is TGTGCCAGCAGCTCCCGGCGGGTCCTCTCCTACGAGCAGTACTTC. Protein: CASSSRRVLSYEQYF.

This clone has just a few counts. The chain employs TRBV5-4 and TRBJ1-1; no reliable D call. V was trimmed by 1 base and J by 0 bases, leaving 4 bases between them. Germline assignment: CDR1 SGHNT and CDR2 YYREEE (reference sequence). The CDR3 runs 13 residues. This CDR3 reads CASSLTVNTEAFF. The CDR3 DNA is TGTGCCAGCAGCTTGACGGTGAACACTGAAGCTTTCTTT.

In this sample, this clone turned up a few times. The chain is built from TRBV13 and TRBJ1-1; weak D call: TRBD1 (5 bases). The CDR3 consists of 13 residues. Germline V gene data show CDR1 as PRHDT and CDR2 as FYEKMQ (reference sequence). The V gene lost 5 bases and the J gene lost 5 bases, with 12 bases spanning the gap. DNA of the CDR3: TGTGCCAGCAGCACGACAGTAAGGACTGAAGCTTTCTTT. It encodes CASSTTVRTEAFF.

Only a few counts were recorded for this clone. V gene TRBV2 combines with J gene TRBJ2-3; 10 nucleotides line up with TRBD2. Trimming took 8 bases from V and 4 from J; bases not matched to a gene: 6. This CDR3 contains 14 residues. Germline CDR1 SNHLY, CDR2 FYNNEI. The CDR3 loop is CASLRTSGSDTQYF. The CDR3 nucleotides read TGTGCCAGCCTGAGGACTAGCGGCTCAGATACGCAGTATTTT.

V usage is TRBV10-3 and J usage is TRBJ1-3; D uncertain. The CDR3 contains 14 residues. V shed 3 bases and J shed 0 bases, with 6 bases lying between them. The germline V gene has CDR1 ENHRY and CDR2 SYGVKD. The DNA for the CDR3 is TGTGCCATCAGTGACCCGACCTCTGGAAACACCATATATTTT. This sequence encodes CAISDPTSGNTIYF.

The chain carries TRBV7-2 and TRBJ2-5; tentatively, D is TRBD1 or TRBD2 (5 bases each). The CDR3 loop spans 15 amino acids. V lost 1 base, J lost 1 base, and 10 bases lay in between. Germline-derived CDR1 and CDR2 are SGHTA and FQGNSA. Here the CDR3 reads CASSLGRGAQETQYF. The CDR3 region has the DNA TGTGCCAGCAGCTTAGGTCGAGGGGCCCAAGAGACCCAGTACTTC.

The V gene is TRBV7-8, the J gene TRBJ2-7; 15 bases line up with TRBD2. V lost 2 bases to trimming and J lost 4 bases; unmatched junction nucleotides: 3. This CDR3 has 16 amino acids. Germline assignment: CDR1 SGHVS and CDR2 FQNEAQ. The CDR3 sequence is CASSLWGTSGRYEQYF. The CDR3 DNA follows: TGTGCCAGCAGCTTATGGGGGACTAGCGGGAGGTACGAGCAGTACTTC.

The chain employs TRBV6-6 and TRBJ1-1, with unresolved D. The germline CDR1 and CDR2 sequences are MNHNY and SVGAGI (reference sequence). V dropped 2 bases and J dropped 0 bases, with 7 bases sitting between them. This CDR3 has 14 amino acids. The CDR3 region is CASSYGSMNTEAFF. The CDR3 DNA sequence: TGTGCCAGCAGTTACGGGAGTATGAACACTGAAGCTTTCTTT.